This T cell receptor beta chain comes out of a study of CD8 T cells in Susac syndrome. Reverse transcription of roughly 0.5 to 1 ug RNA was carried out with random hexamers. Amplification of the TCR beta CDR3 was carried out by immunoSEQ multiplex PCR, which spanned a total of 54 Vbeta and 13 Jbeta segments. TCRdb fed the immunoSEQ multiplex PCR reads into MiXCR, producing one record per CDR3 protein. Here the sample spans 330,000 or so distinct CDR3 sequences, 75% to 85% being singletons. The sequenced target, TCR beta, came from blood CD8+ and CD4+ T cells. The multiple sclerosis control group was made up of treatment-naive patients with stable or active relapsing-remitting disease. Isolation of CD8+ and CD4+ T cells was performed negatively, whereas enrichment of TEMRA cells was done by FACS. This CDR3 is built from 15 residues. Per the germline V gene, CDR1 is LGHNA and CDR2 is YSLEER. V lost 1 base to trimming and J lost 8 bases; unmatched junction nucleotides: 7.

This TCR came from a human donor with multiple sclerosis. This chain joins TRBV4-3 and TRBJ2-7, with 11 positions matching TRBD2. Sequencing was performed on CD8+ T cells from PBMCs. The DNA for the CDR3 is TGCGCCAGCAGCCAAGTGACTAGCGGGACTACCCAGCAGTACTTC. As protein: CASSQVTSGTTQQYF.